Listed below are T cell receptor beta chains from one sample, sequenced in a study of shared clonotypes between healthy human individuals. Clones were read by immunoSEQ multiplex PCR, and TCRdb kept only the in-frame ones, dropping some. The sample has approximately 940,000 clones, approximately 80% seen once; the top ten hold over 1.3%. The sample taken for sequencing was memory CD4+ T cells sorted from blood. Source of these receptors: a man younger than 30 in good health. CDR3s include the opening cysteine and the closing phenylalanine or tryptophan. A D gene is named only where the DNA matches it firmly. Where a row states a size, it is once, few, many or the class of an expanded clone; other rows omit it.

V gene: TRBV11-2; clone size: .; J gene: TRBJ1-3; D gene: .; CDR3 protein: CASSLDYGNTIYF; CDR3 DNA: TGTGCCAGCAGCTTAGATTATGGAAACACCATATATTTT
V gene: TRBV15; clone size: .; J gene: TRBJ2-1; D gene: .; CDR3 protein: CATSRDLVTVADEQFF; CDR3 DNA: TGTGCCACCAGCAGAGATCTAGTAACGGTAGCCGATGAGCAGTTCTTC
V gene: TRBV18; clone size: .; J gene: TRBJ2-7; D gene: TRBD1; CDR3 protein: CASSQTGASYEQYF; CDR3 DNA: TGTGCCAGCTCACAAACAGGGGCCTCCTACGAGCAGTACTTC
V gene: TRBV11-2; clone size: .; J gene: TRBJ2-5; D gene: .; CDR3 protein: CASSPPPGDLGEETQYF; CDR3 DNA: TGTGCCAGCAGTCCCCCCCCGGGGGATCTTGGTGAGGAGACCCAGTACTTC
V gene: TRBV2; clone size: .; J gene: TRBJ1-5; D gene: .; CDR3 protein: CASSEENNQPQHF; CDR3 DNA: TGTGCCAGCAGTGAAGAGAACAATCAGCCCCAGCATTTT
V gene: TRBV18; clone size: few; J gene: TRBJ2-5; D gene: .; CDR3 protein: CASSPPVAEETQYF; CDR3 DNA: TGTGCCAGCTCACCACCAGTAGCGGAAGAGACCCAGTACTTC
V gene: TRBV5-6; clone size: .; J gene: TRBJ2-5; D gene: .; CDR3 protein: CASSLGPLALQETQYF; CDR3 DNA: TGTGCCAGCAGCTTGGGCCCCCTGGCCCTGCAAGAGACCCAGTACTTC
V gene: TRBV6-5; clone size: .; J gene: TRBJ2-5; D gene: .; CDR3 protein: CASSAGTHEETQYF; CDR3 DNA: TGTGCCAGCAGTGCCGGGACCCACGAGGAGACCCAGTACTTC
V gene: TRBV9; clone size: once; J gene: TRBJ2-7; D gene: TRBD2; CDR3 protein: CASSRLAGSYEQYF; CDR3 DNA: TGTGCCAGCAGCAGACTAGCGGGGTCCTACGAGCAGTACTTC
V gene: TRBV5-5; clone size: .; J gene: TRBJ1-1; D gene: .; CDR3 protein: CASSLEPGSSTEAFF; CDR3 DNA: TGTGCCAGCAGCTTGGAACCAGGGTCTAGTACTGAAGCTTTCTTT
V gene: TRBV19; clone size: .; J gene: TRBJ2-7; D gene: TRBD1; CDR3 protein: CASSGTGSYEQYF; CDR3 DNA: TGTGCCAGTAGCGGGACAGGTTCGTACGAGCAGTACTTC
V gene: TRBV6-6; clone size: .; J gene: TRBJ1-1; D gene: .; CDR3 protein: CASRLDSLNTEAFF; CDR3 DNA: TGTGCCAGCAGACTAGACAGCCTGAACACTGAAGCTTTCTTT
V gene: TRBV4-3; clone size: .; J gene: TRBJ2-2; D gene: TRBD2; CDR3 protein: CASSQTRTSGNPGELFF; CDR3 DNA: TGCGCCAGCAGCCAAACCCGGACTAGCGGGAACCCCGGGGAGCTGTTTTTT
V gene: TRBV27; clone size: .; J gene: TRBJ2-7; D gene: TRBD1; CDR3 protein: CASSPRQGRPEQYF; CDR3 DNA: TGTGCCAGCAGTCCGAGACAGGGGCGGCCCGAGCAGTACTTC
V gene: TRBV28; clone size: .; J gene: TRBJ1-2; D gene: .; CDR3 protein: CASIGRGGWDGYTF; CDR3 DNA: TGTGCCAGCATAGGACGAGGTGGTTGGGATGGCTACACCTTC